These 32 T cell receptor beta chains were all obtained from the same sample, sequenced in a study of control samples from healthy donors and cancer patients. Libraries were prepared by immunoSEQ multiplex PCR; TCRdb keeps only in-frame clonotypes and omits some of them. The sample has about 40,000 clones, roughly 92% seen once. Material for sequencing was blood. Source of these receptors: a woman in her forties or fifties in good health.

This sequence joins TRBV27 and TRBJ2-3; 7 bases are shared with TRBD1. The trim removed 4 bases at V and 0 bases at J, leaving 4 bases unmatched. The CDR3 is made up of 15 amino acids. From germline, CDR1 is MNHEY and CDR2 SMNVEV (reference sequence). CDR3 protein: CASSSPGQSTDTQYF. The CDR3, as DNA: TGTGCCAGCAGTTCACCGGGACAGAGCACAGATACGCAGTATTTT.

V usage is TRBV9 and J usage is TRBJ2-6, with unresolved D. The CDR3 covers 11 residues. The germline gives CDR1 SGDLS, CDR2 YYNGEE. With 7 bases removed from V and 5 bases from J, the gap between germline ends came to 4 bases. The CDR3 sequence: CASRRANVLTF. Here the CDR3 DNA reads TGTGCCAGCCGCCGGGCCAACGTCCTGACTTTC.

The V call is TRBV7-2, the J call TRBJ2-2; D is perhaps TRBD2 (6 bases). The length of the CDR3 is 15 residues. V was pared by 1 base and J by 2 bases, with 8 bases between. Germline CDR1 and CDR2: SGHTA and FQGNSA. CDR3 in DNA: TGTGCCAGCAGCTTAGAAGGGACTAACACCGGGGAGCTGTTTTTT. Protein: CASSLEGTNTGELFF.

The chain has TRBV7-9 and TRBJ1-5; no firm D call. Germline loops: CDR1 SEHNR, CDR2 FQNEAQ (reference sequence). The CDR3 extends over 15 amino acids. Trimming left V 6 bases short and J 1 base short, with 13 bases between. The CDR3 DNA is TGTGCCAGCAGTCGGCGAAATGGGAGCAATCAGCCCCAGCATTTT. This codes for CASSRRNGSNQPQHF.

The CDR3 DNA is TGCGCCAGCAGCTTCGGGGACATGAACACTGAAGCTTTCTTT. The encoded protein is CASSFGDMNTEAFF. The chain is built from TRBV5-1 and TRBJ1-1; D is possibly TRBD1 (6 bases). Germline V gives CDR1 SGHRS, CDR2 YFSETQ. The CDR3 totals 14 residues. Trimming took 2 bases from V and 0 from J, leaving 8 bases between them.

The chain uses TRBV6-5 and TRBJ1-6; D is ambiguous. The germline CDR1 and CDR2 sequences are MNHEY and SVGAGI. The ends were cut back, 7 bases at V and 10 bases at J, with 17 bases in the middle. CDR3 length: 14 amino acids. The CDR3 bases are TGTGCCAGCAACGACCGGGGTGCGGGGTCACCCCTCCACTTT. It is translated as CASNDRGAGSPLHF.

The V gene is TRBV7-2, the J gene TRBJ1-3; 8 bases match TRBD1. Germline CDR1 SGHTA, CDR2 FQGNSA. This CDR3 has 17 residues. Trimming removed 7 bases from V and 0 bases from J; junction bases left unmatched: 11. The CDR3 loop is CASNPGDRWSSGNTIYF. CDR3 sequence (DNA): TGTGCCAGCAACCCAGGGGACAGGTGGTCCTCTGGAAACACCATATATTTT.

This chain connects TRBV19 to TRBJ1-2; TRBD1 matches at 7 bases. CDR1 LNHDA and CDR2 SQIVND come from the germline V gene (reference sequence). J lost 9 bases, V lost 5 bases, and 12 bases had no gene match. This CDR3 is 14 amino acids long. The CDR3 sequence: CASSSEQGLKSYTF. In DNA form, the CDR3 reads TGTGCCAGTAGTTCGGAACAGGGGTTAAAGAGCTACACCTTC. Looking up the rest from reference TRBV19 and TRBJ1-2 gives the full variable domain: DGGITQSPKYLFRKEGQNVTLSCEQNLNHDAMYWYRQDPGQGLRLIYYSQIVNDFQKGDIAEGYSVSREKKESFPLTVTSAQKNPTAFYLCASSSEQGLKSYTFGSGTRLTVV.

The V call is TRBV7-2, the J call TRBJ2-7; unclear D gene. Germline lookup yields CDR1 SGHTA and CDR2 FQGNSA. The ends were cut back, 2 bases at V and 6 bases at J, with 11 bases in the middle. CDR3 length: 13 amino acids. This chain's CDR3 is CASSLYRDVEQYF. In DNA form, the CDR3 reads TGTGCCAGCAGCTTATATCGCGATGTCGAGCAGTACTTC.

This clone was observed a few times. This chain links TRBV28 with TRBJ2-7; weak D call: TRBD1 (5 bases). CDR1 is MDHEN, CDR2 SYDVKM, per germline. The ends were cut back, 2 bases at V and 2 bases at J, with 7 bases in the middle. The length of the CDR3 is 13 residues. CDR3 loop: CASSLQGTYEQYF. In nucleotides, the CDR3 is TGTGCCAGCAGTTTACAGGGAACCTACGAGCAGTACTTC.

V gene TRBV13 combines with J gene TRBJ1-2; maybe TRBD1 (6 bases). V lost 5 bases, J lost 12 bases, and 16 bases lay in between. The CDR3 spans 12 residues. Per the germline V gene, CDR1 is PRHDT and CDR2 is FYEKMQ (reference sequence). DNA for the CDR3: TGTGCCAGCAGCCCCCGGGCAGGGGAAGACACCTTC. Translating gives CASSPRAGEDTF.

This clone is a singleton in its sample. The chain carries TRBV6-5 and TRBJ1-2, with TRBD1 as a possible D gene (5 bases). The CDR3 has 13 amino acids. V lost 6 bases to trimming and J lost 2 bases, with 10 bases between them. Germline loops: CDR1 MNHEY, CDR2 SVGAGI. The CDR3 DNA sequence: TGTGCCAGCAGAAAACAGGCCAACTATGGCTACACCTTC. Protein product: CASRKQANYGYTF.

The J gene is TRBJ1-6, the V gene TRBV28, with D possibly being TRBD1 (5 bases). Per the germline V gene, CDR1 is MDHEN and CDR2 is SYDVKM. Trimming left V 4 bases short and J 8 bases short, with 18 bases between. The CDR3 consists of 16 residues. In DNA, the CDR3 is TGTGCCAGCAGTTCGAGGGGCCAATGGGTTGATTCACCCCTCCACTTT. Its protein is CASSSRGQWVDSPLHF.

The chain carries TRBV28 and TRBJ1-6; D remains unclear. Between the trimmed V and J ends, which lost 6 bases and 0 bases, there was a span of 12 bases. There are 16 residues in the CDR3. Per the germline V gene, CDR1 is MDHEN and CDR2 is SYDVKM. CDR3 bases: TGTGCCAGCAGAGCTGGAGGGTTCTCCTATAATTCACCCCTCCACTTT. Amino acids: CASRAGGFSYNSPLHF.

The J gene is TRBJ2-5, the V gene TRBV5-1, with D possibly being TRBD1 (8 bases). Looked up from germline, CDR1 is SGHRS and CDR2 is YFSETQ. CDR3 length: 14 amino acids. V was shortened by 3 bases and J by 5 bases, with 14 bases between the two germline ends. CDR3 residues: CASSSGQGGETQYF. For the CDR3, the DNA is TGCGCCAGCAGCTCTGGACAGGGAGGGGAGACCCAGTACTTC.

The chain couples TRBV10-1 to TRBJ1-1, with a tentative D call TRBD1 (5 bases). V dropped 11 bases and J dropped 5 bases, with 18 bases sitting between them. Germline V gives CDR1 WNHNN, CDR2 SYGVQD (reference sequence). The CDR3 totals 13 residues. CDR3 in amino acids: CAGLRGDSTEAFF. The CDR3 region has the DNA TGCGCCGGTCTTCGGGGGGATAGTACTGAAGCTTTCTTT.

The V and J genes are TRBV7-3 and TRBJ2-3, with D perhaps TRBD2 (5 bases). The CDR3 extends over 15 amino acids. CDR1 and CDR2 from the germline V gene are SGHTA and FQGTGA. V lost 1 base to trimming and J lost 2 bases, with 10 bases between them. CDR3: CASSLNEGSTDTQYF. CDR3 coding DNA: TGTGCCAGCAGCTTAAATGAGGGATCCACAGATACGCAGTATTTT.

The chain has TRBV9 and TRBJ1-4, with 7 bases fitting TRBD1. Germline V CDR1 and CDR2: SGDLS, YYNGEE. Losses at the gene ends were 0 bases for V and 8 bases for J; bases not matched to a gene: 10. The CDR3 is 16 residues long. CDR3 sequence: CASSVAGMTGFEKLFF. CDR3 coding DNA: TGTGCCAGCAGCGTAGCGGGGATGACAGGGTTCGAAAAACTGTTTTTT. The variable domain in full, with the rest retrieved from reference TRBV9 and TRBJ1-4, is DSGVTQTPKHLITATGQRVTLRCSPRSGDLSVYWYQQSLDQGLQFLIQYYNGEERAKGNILERFSAQQFPDLHSELNLSSLELGDSALYFCASSVAGMTGFEKLFFGSGTQLSVL.

The genes are TRBV19 and TRBJ1-1; a weak D match, TRBD1 (5 bases). CDR1 LNHDA and CDR2 SQIVND come from the germline V gene (reference sequence). Trimming pared 6 bases from V and 0 bases from J, leaving 11 bases between. CDR3 length: 14 amino acids. CDR3 bases: TGTGCCAGTAGAAGCTGGGGGTTGAACACTGAAGCTTTCTTT. This codes for CASRSWGLNTEAFF.

The chain recombines TRBV11-2 with TRBJ2-5, with D perhaps TRBD2 (6 bases). The CDR3 contains 14 residues. The germline V gene encodes CDR1 SGHAT and CDR2 FQNNGV. V lost 4 bases and J 1 base, leaving 10 bases between the germline ends. Here the CDR3 reads CASSSGGGQETQYF. The CDR3 DNA follows: TGTGCCAGCAGCTCCGGGGGAGGCCAAGAGACCCAGTACTTC.

The J gene is TRBJ1-1, the V gene TRBV6-4, with a tentative D call TRBD1 (6 bases). Trimming shortened V by 6 bases and J by 8 bases, and 19 bases separated the two germline ends. Germline V gene lookup returns CDR1 MRHNA and CDR2 SNTAGT. The CDR3 has 14 amino acids. CDR3 in DNA: TGTGCCAGCAGCCTCTACAGGGTAAAGGTCGAAGCTTTCTTT. Its translation is CASSLYRVKVEAFF.

V usage is TRBV7-2 and J usage is TRBJ1-1; no clear D gene. The CDR3 has 15 residues. Germline assignment: CDR1 SGHTA and CDR2 FQGNSA. Deletions cut 5 bases from V and 0 bases from J, with 13 bases between. CDR3 sequence: CASSPRQRMNTEAFF. CDR3 in DNA: TGTGCCAGCAGCCCGAGGCAGAGGATGAACACTGAAGCTTTCTTT. Together with reference TRBV7-2 and TRBJ1-1, the CDR3 gives the full variable domain: GAGVSQSPSNKVTEKGKDVELRCDPISGHTALYWYRQSLGQGLEFLIYFQGNSAPDKSGLPSDRFSAERTGGSVSTLTIQRTQQEDSAVYLCASSPRQRMNTEAFFGQGTRLTVV.

This chain links TRBV20-1 with TRBJ1-4; D possibly corresponds to TRBD1 (5 bases). CDR1 is DFQATT, CDR2 SNEGSKA, per germline (reference sequence). This CDR3 has 11 residues. V gave up 0 bases and J gave up 12 bases, with 8 bases separating them. CDR3 sequence: CSARDKGELFF. The DNA for the CDR3 is TGCAGTGCTAGAGATAAAGGGGAACTGTTTTTT.

The chain carries TRBV29-1 and TRBJ2-2; 9 nucleotides match TRBD1. Germline V gives CDR1 SQVTM, CDR2 ANQGSEA. The CDR3 loop spans 12 amino acids. With 6 bases clipped from V and 5 bases from J, the junction kept 1 base outside the gene matches. The DNA for the CDR3 is TGCAGCGTGGACAGGGGAACCGGGGAGCTGTTTTTT. This codes for CSVDRGTGELFF.

The chain couples TRBV30 to TRBJ2-1, with D unclear. With 0 bases removed from V and 9 bases from J, the gap between germline ends came to 9 bases. This CDR3 comprises 12 residues. Germline V CDR1 and CDR2: GTSNPN, SVGIG (reference sequence). CDR3 in amino acids: CAWSVSTREQFF. The CDR3 DNA is TGTGCCTGGAGTGTCTCAACCCGTGAGCAGTTCTTC.

The chain is built from TRBV19 and TRBJ2-2; TRBD1 aligns across 7 bases. CDR3 length: 14 residues. CDR1 and CDR2 from the germline V gene are LNHDA and SQIVND (reference sequence). Losses at the gene ends were 3 bases for V and 5 bases for J; bases not matched to a gene: 3. CDR3: CASSIDRETGELFF. The CDR3 DNA reads as TGTGCCAGTAGTATCGACAGGGAGACCGGGGAGCTGTTTTTT.

The rearrangement uses TRBV10-3 and TRBJ1-6; possible D gene TRBD1, 5 bases. Germline-derived CDR1 and CDR2 are ENHRY and SYGVKD. The V end was cut by 8 bases, the J end by 10 bases, with 15 bases between. The CDR3 sequence is 13 residues long. The CDR3 DNA sequence: TGTGCCATCGGTGGAGGGGAAAGCTCACCCCTCCACTTT. Residues: CAIGGGESSPLHF.

The genes are TRBV7-9 and TRBJ2-1; D may be TRBD2 (5 bases). Trimming stripped 5 bases from V and 8 bases from J, with 13 bases between. CDR1 is SEHNR and CDR2 is FQNEAQ in the germline V gene (reference sequence). The CDR3 sequence is 13 residues long. CDR3 sequence reads: CASSPGTGYEQFF. The CDR3 bases are TGTGCCAGCAGCCCCGGTACGGGATATGAGCAGTTCTTC.

The chain recombines TRBV7-3 with TRBJ1-1; D uncertain. This CDR3 is built from 13 residues. The V gene lost 5 bases and the J gene lost 5 bases, with 12 bases spanning the gap. The germline V gene encodes CDR1 SGHTA and CDR2 FQGTGA. The CDR3 spells CASSRERETEAFF. The CDR3, as DNA: TGTGCCAGCAGCCGAGAGAGGGAGACTGAAGCTTTCTTT.

The rearrangement uses TRBV7-2 and TRBJ2-1, with D tentatively TRBD1 (6 bases). This CDR3 comprises 16 residues. Trimming stripped 1 base from V and 4 bases from J, with 14 bases between. CDR1 and CDR2 (germline): SGHTA, FQGNSA. The CDR3 loop reads CASSLEAGTLYNEQFF. DNA of the CDR3: TGTGCCAGCAGCTTAGAGGCAGGGACACTGTACAATGAGCAGTTCTTC.

The J gene is TRBJ2-3, the V gene TRBV14, with 7 bases aligning to TRBD2. This CDR3 has 15 amino acids. Germline V gene sequence: CDR1 SGHDN, CDR2 FVKESK. V lost 4 bases, J lost 0 bases, and 4 bases stayed unmatched. The CDR3 nucleotides are TGTGCCAGCAGCCCAGCGGGGAGAAGCACAGATACGCAGTATTTT. Protein: CASSPAGRSTDTQYF.

The chain carries TRBV11-2 and TRBJ1-3; possible D gene TRBD1, 5 bases. Germline CDR1 is SGHAT and CDR2 is FQNNGV. CDR3 length: 15 amino acids. V shed 5 bases and J shed 0 bases, with 11 bases lying between them. In nucleotides, the CDR3 is TGTGCCAGCAGCCGACAGTTAAGCTCTGGAAACACCATATATTTT. Amino acid sequence: CASSRQLSSGNTIYF.